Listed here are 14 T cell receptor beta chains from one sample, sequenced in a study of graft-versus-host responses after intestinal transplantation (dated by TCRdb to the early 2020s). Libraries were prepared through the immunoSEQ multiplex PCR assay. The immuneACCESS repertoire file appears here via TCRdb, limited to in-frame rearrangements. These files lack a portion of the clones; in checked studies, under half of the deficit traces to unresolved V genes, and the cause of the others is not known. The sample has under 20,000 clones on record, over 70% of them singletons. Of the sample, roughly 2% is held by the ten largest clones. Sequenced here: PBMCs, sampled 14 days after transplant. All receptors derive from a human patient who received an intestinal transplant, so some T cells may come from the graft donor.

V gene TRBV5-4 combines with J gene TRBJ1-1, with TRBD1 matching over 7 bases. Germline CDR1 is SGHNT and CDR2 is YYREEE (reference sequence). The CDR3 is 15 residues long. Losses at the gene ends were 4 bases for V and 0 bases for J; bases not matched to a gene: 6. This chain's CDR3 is CASSDRDMMNTEAFF. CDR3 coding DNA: TGTGCCAGCAGCGACAGGGACATGATGAACACTGAAGCTTTCTTT.

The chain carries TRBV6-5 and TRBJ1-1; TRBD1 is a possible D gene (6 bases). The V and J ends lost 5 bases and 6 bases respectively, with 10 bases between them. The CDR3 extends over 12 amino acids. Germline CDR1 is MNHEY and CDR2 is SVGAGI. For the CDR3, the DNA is TGTGCCAGCAGTCCGACAGGCTCTGAAGCTTTCTTT. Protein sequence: CASSPTGSEAFF.

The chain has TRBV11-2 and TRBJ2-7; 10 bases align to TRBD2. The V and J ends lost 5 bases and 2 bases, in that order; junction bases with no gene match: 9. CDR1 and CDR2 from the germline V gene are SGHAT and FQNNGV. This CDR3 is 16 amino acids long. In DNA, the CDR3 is TGTGCCAGCAGCCTAGGGGCTAGCGGGAGTCCCTACGAGCAGTACTTC. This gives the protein CASSLGASGSPYEQYF.

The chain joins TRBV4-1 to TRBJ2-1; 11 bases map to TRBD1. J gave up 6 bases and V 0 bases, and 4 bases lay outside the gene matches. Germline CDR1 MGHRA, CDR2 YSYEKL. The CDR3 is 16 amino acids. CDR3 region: CASSQDGQGASNEQFF. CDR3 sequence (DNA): TGCGCCAGCAGCCAAGATGGACAGGGGGCGAGCAATGAGCAGTTCTTC.

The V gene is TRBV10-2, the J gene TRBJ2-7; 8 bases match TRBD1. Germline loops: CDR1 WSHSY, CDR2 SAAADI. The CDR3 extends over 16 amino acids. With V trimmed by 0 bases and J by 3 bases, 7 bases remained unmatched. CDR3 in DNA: TGCGCCAGCAGTGAGTCTGGACAGGGAATTATCTACGAGCAGTACTTC. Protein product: CASSESGQGIIYEQYF.

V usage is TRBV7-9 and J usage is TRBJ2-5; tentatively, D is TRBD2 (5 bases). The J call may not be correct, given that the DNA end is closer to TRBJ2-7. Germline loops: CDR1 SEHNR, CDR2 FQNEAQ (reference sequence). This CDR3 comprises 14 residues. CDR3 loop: CASSLEVVPYEQYF. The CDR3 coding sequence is TGTGCCAGCAGCTTGGAGGTGGTCCCCTACGAGCAGTACTTC.

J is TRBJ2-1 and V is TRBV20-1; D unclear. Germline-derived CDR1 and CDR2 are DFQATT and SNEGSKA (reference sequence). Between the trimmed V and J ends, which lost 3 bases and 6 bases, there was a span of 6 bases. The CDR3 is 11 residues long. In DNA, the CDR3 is TGCAGTGCTAGCACAGTCAATGAGCAGTTCTTC. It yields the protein CSASTVNEQFF.

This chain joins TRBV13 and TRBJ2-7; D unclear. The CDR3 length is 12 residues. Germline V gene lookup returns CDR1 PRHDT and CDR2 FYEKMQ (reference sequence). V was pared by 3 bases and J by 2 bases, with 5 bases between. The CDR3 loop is CASSLTPYEQYF. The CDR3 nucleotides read TGTGCCAGCAGCTTGACCCCCTACGAGCAGTACTTC.

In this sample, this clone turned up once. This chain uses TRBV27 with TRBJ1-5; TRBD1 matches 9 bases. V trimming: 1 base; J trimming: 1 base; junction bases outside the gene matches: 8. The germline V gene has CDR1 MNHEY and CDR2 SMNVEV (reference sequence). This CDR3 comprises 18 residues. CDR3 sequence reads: CASSLWDRVNTSNQPQHF. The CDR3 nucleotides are TGTGCCAGCAGTTTATGGGACAGGGTTAATACGAGCAATCAGCCCCAGCATTTT.

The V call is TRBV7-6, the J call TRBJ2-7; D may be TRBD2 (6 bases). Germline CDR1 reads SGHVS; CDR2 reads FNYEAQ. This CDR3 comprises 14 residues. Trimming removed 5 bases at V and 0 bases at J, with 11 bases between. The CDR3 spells CASSAGDFSYEQYF. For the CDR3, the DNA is TGTGCCAGCAGCGCCGGGGACTTCTCCTACGAGCAGTACTTC.

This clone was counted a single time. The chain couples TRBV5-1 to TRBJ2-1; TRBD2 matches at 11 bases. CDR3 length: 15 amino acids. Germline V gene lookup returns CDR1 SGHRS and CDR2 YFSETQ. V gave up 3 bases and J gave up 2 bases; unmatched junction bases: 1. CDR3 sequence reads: CASSSGLAAYNEQFF. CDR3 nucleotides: TGCGCCAGCAGCTCGGGACTAGCGGCCTACAATGAGCAGTTCTTC.

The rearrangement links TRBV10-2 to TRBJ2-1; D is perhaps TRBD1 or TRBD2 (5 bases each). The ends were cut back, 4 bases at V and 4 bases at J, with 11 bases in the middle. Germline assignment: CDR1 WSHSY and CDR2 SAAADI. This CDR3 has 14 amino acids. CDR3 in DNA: TGCGCCAGCAGTGGGGACGGATTTTACAATGAGCAGTTCTTC. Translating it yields CASSGDGFYNEQFF.

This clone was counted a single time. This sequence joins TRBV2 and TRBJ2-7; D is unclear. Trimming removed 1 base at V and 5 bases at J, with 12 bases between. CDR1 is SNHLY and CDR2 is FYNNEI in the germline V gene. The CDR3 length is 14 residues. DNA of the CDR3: TGTGCCAGCAGTGAAGATGGGGATATCGACGAGCAGTACTTC. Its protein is CASSEDGDIDEQYF.

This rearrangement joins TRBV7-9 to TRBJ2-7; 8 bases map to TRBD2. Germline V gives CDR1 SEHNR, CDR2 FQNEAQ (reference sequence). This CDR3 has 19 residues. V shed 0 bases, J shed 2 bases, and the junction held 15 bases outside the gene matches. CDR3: CASSLASGVLPHYPYEQYF. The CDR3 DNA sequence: TGTGCCAGCAGCTTAGCTAGCGGGGTACTTCCCCATTACCCCTACGAGCAGTACTTC.